Listed below are T cell receptor beta chains from one sample, sequenced in a study of glioma-infiltrating T cells after dendritic cell vaccination. The method was immunoSEQ multiplex PCR; TCRdb's version includes in-frame clones alone and lacks a portion of them. Among roughly 100,000 clones listed, 85% to 90% were seen once. The sequenced sample was blood, obtained after dendritic cell vaccination. Receptors originate from a human donor with glioblastoma. The CDR3 runs from the conserved cysteine through the conserved F or W. D genes are given only for firm matches. Some rows have no size entry. The others give once, few or many, or a class for an expanded clone.

CDR3 DNA	CDR3 protein	V gene	clone size	D gene	J gene
TGTGCCAGCAGTTTATCGCAGGGGGGAAATGGCTACACCTTC	CASSLSQGGNGYTF	TRBV27	once	TRBD1	TRBJ1-2
TGTGCCAGCAGCGAGGGTGCAAGGGAGACCCAGTACTTC	CASSEGARETQYF	TRBV11-3	-	-	TRBJ2-5
TGTGCCAGTAGTATAGGGGACTCGACAGGGTTTAATCAGCCCCAGCATTTT	CASSIGDSTGFNQPQHF	TRBV19	-	TRBD1	TRBJ1-5
TGTGCCAGCAGCGTAGTCTGGGGGGGCACAGATACGCAGTATTTT	CASSVVWGGTDTQYF	TRBV9	once	-	TRBJ2-3
TGTGCCAGCAGCCCACTACAGGGGTATGGCTACACCTTC	CASSPLQGYGYTF	TRBV9	-	TRBD1	TRBJ1-2
TGTGCCAGCCGCCTATCCAGGTATAGCAATCAGCCCCAGCATTTT	CASRLSRYSNQPQHF	TRBV6-5	once	-	TRBJ1-5
TGTGCCAGCAGGTCGACAGGGCCGGACTATGGCTACACCTTC	CASRSTGPDYGYTF	TRBV7-8	-	TRBD1	TRBJ1-2
TGTGCCAGTAGTATTTCATCAGCGGGAGGGCCCCACGAGCAGTACTTC	CASSISSAGGPHEQYF	TRBV19	-	TRBD2	TRBJ2-7
TGTGCCAGCAGTTACTCCCCATACGGGGGGAACCATGAGCAGTTCTTC	CASSYSPYGGNHEQFF	TRBV6-6	-	TRBD2	TRBJ2-1
TGTGCCAGCAGCGCTGAGAGCGGGAGGGGCACAGATACGCAGTATTTT	CASSAESGRGTDTQYF	TRBV14	-	TRBD2	TRBJ2-3
TGTGCCAGCAGGTCGACAGCGAACACCGGGGAGCTGTTTTTT	CASRSTANTGELFF	TRBV6-6	-	-	TRBJ2-2
TGTGCCAGCGGGGAGTGGGCTGGGAGCAATCAGCCCCAGCATTTT	CASGEWAGSNQPQHF	TRBV6-5	-	-	TRBJ1-5
TGTGCCAGCAGCTTACTAGCGGGAGAAGGCTTGCAGTTCTTC	CASSLLAGEGLQFF	TRBV7-2	-	TRBD2	TRBJ2-1
TGTGCCAGCAGTGAGTTAGAGGGTGTAATCACTGAAGCTTTCTTT	CASSELEGVITEAFF	TRBV2	-	-	TRBJ1-1
TGTGCCAGCAGTGGAGGTAGGATTATGAACACTGAAGCTTTCTTT	CASSGGRIMNTEAFF	TRBV2	-	-	TRBJ1-1
TGTGCTAGCAGCCACCGAGACAGGGAAGAGACCCAGTACTTC	CASSHRDREETQYF	TRBV7-7	-	TRBD1	TRBJ2-5
TGTGCCTGGAGAATGAGCTCTGGAAACACCATATATTTT	CAWRMSSGNTIYF	TRBV30	-	-	TRBJ1-3
TGTGCCAGCAGTTCGGGACAGGGGAATGCTGAAGCTTTCTTT	CASSSGQGNAEAFF	TRBV28	-	TRBD1	TRBJ1-1
TGTGCCAGCAGCCCCTCGGGAGGGGGCTTGGTCGGGGAGCTGTTTTTT	CASSPSGGGLVGELFF	TRBV5-4	-	-	TRBJ2-2
TGTGCCAGCAGTGAGGGTGGACAGATATATGGCTACACCTTC	CASSEGGQIYGYTF	TRBV2	-	-	TRBJ1-2
TGTGCCAGCAGCATAGGGGGTAGTAGGGCCAACGTCCTGACTTTC	CASSIGGSRANVLTF	TRBV5-4	-	-	TRBJ2-6